This is a list of T cell receptor beta chains from one sample in a study of beta chain features in type 1 diabetes. Assay used: immunoSEQ multiplex PCR; TCRdb lists only in-frame clones, some missing. The sample shows some 14,000 clones, approximately 64% of them seen only once. The source material was stem cell memory CD4+ T cells from blood. Receptors originate from a woman aged 18-29 years with type 1 diabetes. CDR3s include the opening cysteine and the closing phenylalanine or tryptophan. The order of the fields is V gene, D gene, J gene, clone size, CDR3 DNA, CDR3 protein. D genes are given only for firm matches. Clone size is not always given. Where it is, it says once, few, many or a class for expanded clones.

V: TRBV27
D: NA
J: TRBJ2-1
size: NA
DNA: TGTGCCACCCGGCGGGATGCCTACAATGAGCAGTTCTTC
CDR3: CATRRDAYNEQFF

V: TRBV2
D: TRBD1
J: TRBJ2-5
size: NA
DNA: TGTGCCAGCAATAGGGACAGTCAAGAGACCCAGTACTTC
CDR3: CASNRDSQETQYF

V: TRBV28
D: NA
J: TRBJ1-2
size: NA
DNA: TGTGCCACCAAAGCGTGGGGGGGCGGCTACACCTTC
CDR3: CATKAWGGGYTF

V: TRBV5-1
D: NA
J: TRBJ2-2
size: NA
DNA: TGCGCCAGCAGCTTGCCCCGAGGCGGCACCGGGGAGCTGTTTTTT
CDR3: CASSLPRGGTGELFF

V: TRBV29-1
D: TRBD2
J: TRBJ2-5
size: few
DNA: TGCAGCGTTGTTAGGACTAGCGATGGGACCCAGTACTTC
CDR3: CSVVRTSDGTQYF

V: TRBV11-3
D: NA
J: TRBJ2-2
size: NA
DNA: TGTGCCAGCAGCTTAGGGGGACAAAACACCGGGGAGCTGTTTTTT
CDR3: CASSLGGQNTGELFF

V: TRBV12-5
D: TRBD2
J: TRBJ2-3
size: NA
DNA: TGTGCTAGTGGAGCGGCGGGGGGTGCAGATACGCAGTATTTT
CDR3: CASGAAGGADTQYF

V: TRBV9
D: TRBD1
J: TRBJ2-7
size: NA
DNA: TGTGCCAGCAGCGTAGCAGGGACAGGGGTTATGTCCGAGCAGTACTTC
CDR3: CASSVAGTGVMSEQYF

V: TRBV5-4
D: TRBD1
J: TRBJ1-6
size: NA
DNA: TGTGCCAGCAGCGGCGGACAGGGGAGCGGTTCACCCCTCCACTTT
CDR3: CASSGGQGSGSPLHF

V: TRBV5-1
D: TRBD2
J: TRBJ2-7
size: NA
DNA: TGCGCCAGCAGCTTGAAGCGGGAGATCTACGAGCAGTACTTC
CDR3: CASSLKREIYEQYF

V: TRBV18
D: NA
J: TRBJ2-1
size: NA
DNA: TGTGCCAGCTCACCGCTAGGAGGGTTGGGTGAGCAGTTCTTC
CDR3: CASSPLGGLGEQFF

V: TRBV2
D: TRBD1
J: TRBJ1-5
size: NA
DNA: TGTGCCAGCAGCCCAGGACAGGGGGATCAGCCCCAGCATTTT
CDR3: CASSPGQGDQPQHF

V: TRBV5-6
D: TRBD1
J: TRBJ1-6
size: NA
DNA: TGTGCCAGCAGCCCGGGACAGGGCGATTCACCCCTCCACTTT
CDR3: CASSPGQGDSPLHF

V: TRBV28
D: TRBD1
J: TRBJ2-7
size: NA
DNA: TGTGCCAGCAGTCCCCCGGGACAGGGTTTATACGAGCAGTACTTC
CDR3: CASSPPGQGLYEQYF

V: TRBV7-9
D: NA
J: TRBJ2-5
size: NA
DNA: TGTGCCAGCAGCTTAGGTGCCCGGGAGACCCAGTACTTC
CDR3: CASSLGARETQYF

V: TRBV29-1
D: NA
J: TRBJ1-2
size: NA
DNA: TGCAGCGTTGAAATCCGGGGAAAGTGGGGTTCCTATGGCTACACCTTC
CDR3: CSVEIRGKWGSYGYTF

V: TRBV7-2
D: NA
J: TRBJ2-5
size: NA
DNA: TGTGCCAGCAGCCCCCTAGGGACCCAGTACTTC
CDR3: CASSPLGTQYF

V: TRBV10-1
D: NA
J: TRBJ2-5
size: few
DNA: TGCGCCAGCAGTGATTCCTCAGGGGCCGGAGAGACCCAGTACTTC
CDR3: CASSDSSGAGETQYF

V: TRBV18
D: TRBD1
J: TRBJ1-3
size: few
DNA: TGTGCCAGCTCACCGGCGACAGGGAGTAGGAACACCATATATTTT
CDR3: CASSPATGSRNTIYF

V: TRBV28
D: NA
J: TRBJ2-4
size: NA
DNA: TGTGCCAGCAGTTATCTACAGGGTAGGGAAAACATTCAGTACTTC
CDR3: CASSYLQGRENIQYF

V: TRBV19
D: NA
J: TRBJ2-4
size: few
DNA: TGTGCCAGTAGACCCCCCGGGATAGCCAAAAACATTCAGTACTTC
CDR3: CASRPPGIAKNIQYF

V: TRBV10-3
D: NA
J: TRBJ1-5
size: NA
DNA: TGTGCCATCAGTGGGCAGTCCAATCAGCCCCAGCATTTT
CDR3: CAISGQSNQPQHF

V: TRBV10-1
D: NA
J: TRBJ2-5
size: few
DNA: TGCGCCAGCCGGGGGACAGCGAGTAATACCCAGTACTTC
CDR3: CASRGTASNTQYF

V: TRBV7-2
D: TRBD2
J: TRBJ2-2
size: NA
DNA: TGTGCCAGCAGCTCAAAGCGGGGGGGCACCGGGGAGCTGTTTTTT
CDR3: CASSSKRGGTGELFF

V: TRBV6-6
D: NA
J: TRBJ2-7
size: NA
DNA: TGTGCCAGCAGTTACTCGAGTCGGACAGAGTACGAGCAGTACTTC
CDR3: CASSYSSRTEYEQYF

V: TRBV19
D: NA
J: TRBJ1-1
size: NA
DNA: TGTGCCAGTAGTATGACAGGAGGCACTGAAGCTTTCTTT
CDR3: CASSMTGGTEAFF

V: TRBV19
D: NA
J: TRBJ2-7
size: once
DNA: TGTGCCAGTACCCGTAATAGCTACTACGAGCAGTACTTC
CDR3: CASTRNSYYEQYF

V: TRBV9
D: TRBD2
J: TRBJ2-2
size: NA
DNA: TGTGCCAGCAAGGGGACTAGCGGCAACACCGGGGAGCTGTTTTTT
CDR3: CASKGTSGNTGELFF

V: TRBV19
D: NA
J: TRBJ2-2
size: NA
DNA: TGTGCCAGCCACTCCAGGGTGGACACCGGGGAGCTGTTTTTT
CDR3: CASHSRVDTGELFF

V: TRBV30
D: NA
J: TRBJ2-3
size: NA
DNA: TGTGCCTGGAGTGGGACTAGGGGGTATACGCAGTATTTT
CDR3: CAWSGTRGYTQYF

V: TRBV7-2
D: TRBD1
J: TRBJ1-5
size: NA
DNA: TGTGCCAGCAGCCGGGACAGAAGCAATCAGCCCCAGCATTTT
CDR3: CASSRDRSNQPQHF

V: TRBV7-7
D: TRBD2
J: TRBJ2-7
size: NA
DNA: TGTGCCAGCAGCCCGAATAGCGGGGGATCAGGGGAGCAGTACTTC
CDR3: CASSPNSGGSGEQYF

V: TRBV5-4
D: TRBD1
J: TRBJ1-1
size: NA
DNA: TGTGCCAGCAGCTTGGGACAGGGGGCCACTGAAGCTTTCTTT
CDR3: CASSLGQGATEAFF

V: TRBV30
D: TRBD1
J: TRBJ2-1
size: few
DNA: TGTGCCTGTTACAGGGGGCGGAATGAGCAGTTCTTC
CDR3: CACYRGRNEQFF

V: TRBV7-8
D: NA
J: TRBJ1-5
size: NA
DNA: TGTGCCAGCAGCTTAAACAGGGAGGGCCAGCCCCAGCATTTT
CDR3: CASSLNREGQPQHF

V: TRBV2
D: NA
J: TRBJ1-2
size: NA
DNA: TGTGCCAGCAAGGCGGTCCAAAGATATGGCTACACCTTC
CDR3: CASKAVQRYGYTF

V: TRBV30
D: TRBD1
J: TRBJ2-7
size: few
DNA: TGTGCCTGGAGTGGCAAGGGACAGGGCTACTACGAGCAGTACTTC
CDR3: CAWSGKGQGYYEQYF

V: TRBV2
D: TRBD2
J: TRBJ2-2
size: NA
DNA: TGTGCCAGCAAATCCGGGAGGGATTCTACCGGGGAGCTGTTTTTT
CDR3: CASKSGRDSTGELFF

V: TRBV15
D: TRBD2
J: TRBJ2-2
size: NA
DNA: TGTGCCACCAGCAGAGTTAGCGGGGGGAACACCGGGGAGCTGTTTTTT
CDR3: CATSRVSGGNTGELFF

V: TRBV28
D: TRBD2
J: TRBJ2-7
size: NA
DNA: TGTGCCAGCAGTCTCCCGGGGGGCTACGAGCAGTACTTC
CDR3: CASSLPGGYEQYF

V: TRBV19
D: TRBD1
J: TRBJ1-6
size: NA
DNA: TGTGCCAGCAGGACAGGCCGTTTGCCGTTTAGGACTTATAATTCACCCCTCCACTTT
CDR3: CASRTGRLPFRTYNSPLHF